The 9 T cell receptor beta chains in this list originate from one sample, sequenced in a study of siplizumab effects on memory and regulatory T cells. The method was immunoSEQ multiplex PCR; TCRdb's version includes in-frame clones alone and lacks a portion of them. The repertoire holds around 100,000 clones, nearly 95% seen once, with less than 0.4% in the top ten. The sample was non-Treg CD4+ T cells sorted from blood. All receptors derive from a human donor in good health.

The J gene is TRBJ2-3, the V gene TRBV18; 9 bases map to TRBD1. Trimming took 4 bases from V and 0 from J; bases not matched to a gene: 5. This CDR3 contains 16 residues. Germline CDR1 KGHSH, CDR2 LQKENI. The CDR3 sequence is CASSRGGQGSTDTQYF. CDR3 in DNA: TGTGCCAGCTCACGAGGGGGACAGGGAAGCACAGATACGCAGTATTTT.

The chain joins TRBV14 to TRBJ2-7, with D maybe TRBD1 (6 bases). CDR1 is SGHDN and CDR2 is FVKESK in the germline V gene. The CDR3 contains 15 residues. V lost 4 bases and J lost 3, with 16 bases in between. CDR3 sequence: CASSPQGRVNYEQYF. In DNA, the CDR3 is TGTGCCAGCAGCCCACAGGGAAGAGTTAACTACGAGCAGTACTTC.

A remark on this clone: Other nucleotide sequences in the sample specify the same CDR3. The rearrangement uses TRBV7-2 and TRBJ1-5; the D is unclear. This CDR3 has 15 residues. V lost 2 bases and J lost 0, with 8 bases in between. Germline V gives CDR1 SGHTA, CDR2 FQGNSA. The CDR3 region has the DNA TGTGCCAGCAGCTTAACCGGGAATAGCAATCAGCCCCAGCATTTT. Translated, it gives CASSLTGNSNQPQHF.

This clone was recorded only once. The chain employs TRBV7-8 and TRBJ2-7; D gene uncertain. With 2 bases removed from V and 7 bases from J, the gap between germline ends came to 15 bases. Germline V lookup: CDR1 SGHVS, CDR2 FQNEAQ. The CDR3 length is 14 residues. Written as DNA, the CDR3 is TGTGCCAGCAGCTTATATAGAGAAGTCCTGGAGCAGTACTTC. Translated: CASSLYREVLEQYF.

The chain has TRBV6-1 and TRBJ1-5, with 8 bases that match TRBD1. This CDR3 region has 16 residues. Germline V gene sequence: CDR1 MNHNS, CDR2 SASEGT. Trimming cost V 3 bases and J 2 bases; bases outside gene matches: 6. This CDR3 reads CASSDPGQGRNQPQHF. The CDR3 DNA sequence: TGTGCCAGCAGTGACCCAGGACAGGGCCGCAATCAGCCCCAGCATTTT.

This chain joins TRBV1 and TRBJ1-2; the table's D call TRBD1 went unverified against the DNA. TRBV1 has pseudogene status. This CDR3 contains 17 residues. DNA of the CDR3: TGCACCAGCAGCCCCCGTAGGGTGGCAGGGGTTAACTATGGCTACACCTTC. The encoded protein is CTSSPRRVAGVNYGYTF.

The chain joins TRBV9 to TRBJ1-2; maybe TRBD1 (6 bases). This CDR3 contains 14 residues. V gave up 5 bases and J gave up 7 bases, with 18 bases separating them. Germline loops: CDR1 SGDLS, CDR2 YYNGEE. CDR3 amino acids: CASSVQGSVSGYTF. The DNA of the CDR3 is TGTGCCAGCAGTGTACAGGGTTCGGTTAGTGGCTACACCTTC.

This chain links TRBV19 with TRBJ1-4, with D uncertain. The germline V and J ends were trimmed by 0 bases and 6 bases, with 5 bases remaining between them. Per germline, CDR1 LNHDA and CDR2 SQIVND (reference sequence). The CDR3 has 13 residues. CDR3 nucleotides: TGTGCCAGTAGTATAGATATGGATGAAAAACTGTTTTTT. Translating gives CASSIDMDEKLFF.

This clone has only one observation. The rearrangement uses TRBV6-6 and TRBJ1-3; D might be TRBD1 (6 bases). V lost 8 bases to trimming and J lost 4 bases, with 15 bases between them. Germline lookup yields CDR1 MNHNY and CDR2 SVGAGI (reference sequence). This CDR3 region has 14 residues. The CDR3 region is CASSPDSRGNTIYF. The CDR3 DNA reads TGTGCCAGCTCCCCGGACAGTCGAGGAAACACCATATATTTT.